The source of this T cell receptor beta chain is a study of blood T cell repertoires in COVID-19. The table lists this clone with a few counts. Repertoires were generated with immunoSEQ multiplex PCR, while TCRdb's copy carries only in-frame clones and drops some. The sample includes around 60,000 clones, about 91% of them seen just once. The sequencing input was peripheral blood. The source is a man between 60 and 75 years old with acute or convalescent COVID-19.

The CDR3 sequence is CSVDRGRNTEAFF. CDR3 DNA sequence: TGCAGCGTTGACAGGGGAAGGAACACTGAAGCTTTCTTT. V is TRBV29-1 and J is TRBJ1-1, with D possibly being TRBD1 (6 bases). Germline lookup yields CDR1 SQVTM and CDR2 ANQGSEA. The V and J ends lost 3 bases and 1 base respectively, with 9 bases between them. This CDR3 spans 13 amino acids.